The sequence of this T cell receptor beta chain was determined in a study of blood T cell repertoires in COVID-19. Study background: Sources were T cells, B-cell-depleted T cells, or PBMCs; the material itself was cDNA or gDNA.

This CDR3 contains 14 residues. CDR1 SGHRS and CDR2 YFSETQ come from the germline V gene. J gave up 2 bases and V 4 bases, and 2 bases lay outside the gene matches. Authors' methods: For nucleated cells, counts were estimated from reference gene primer amplification. Sequencing was performed with immunoSEQ multiplex PCR; in TCRdb, only in-frame clones are kept and a portion is missing. From that table come the V and J calls and clone size; the DNA was used to work out D and trimming. The sample holds about 140,000 clones, roughly 80% seen once. Material: peripheral blood. The receptor comes from a woman aged 80 or older with acute or convalescent COVID-19. The chain employs TRBV5-1 and TRBJ2-1; TRBD1 agrees at 8 bases. The CDR3 DNA sequence: TGCGCCAGCAGCCCCAGGGGGCCCTACAATGAGCAGTTCTTC. It yields the protein CASSPRGPYNEQFF.